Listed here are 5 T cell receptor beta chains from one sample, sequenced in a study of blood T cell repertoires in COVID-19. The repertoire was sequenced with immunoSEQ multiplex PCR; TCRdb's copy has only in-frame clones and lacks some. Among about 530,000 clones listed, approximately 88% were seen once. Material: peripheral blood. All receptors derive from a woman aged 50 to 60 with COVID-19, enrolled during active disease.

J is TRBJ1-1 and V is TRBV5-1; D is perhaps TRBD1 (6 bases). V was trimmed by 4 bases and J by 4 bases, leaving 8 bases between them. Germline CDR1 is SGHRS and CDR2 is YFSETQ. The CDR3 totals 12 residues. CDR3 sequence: CASSIRGTEAFF. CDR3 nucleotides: TGCGCCAGCAGCATCAGGGGCACTGAAGCTTTCTTT.

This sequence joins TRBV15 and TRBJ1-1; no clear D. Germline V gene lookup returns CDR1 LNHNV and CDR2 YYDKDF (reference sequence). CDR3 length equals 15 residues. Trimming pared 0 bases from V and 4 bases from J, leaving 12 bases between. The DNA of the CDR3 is TGTGCCACCAGCAGAGAATACGGGGAGGGCACTGAAGCTTTCTTT. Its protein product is CATSREYGEGTEAFF. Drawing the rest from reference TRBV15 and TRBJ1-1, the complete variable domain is DAMVIQNPRYQVTQFGKPVTLSCSQTLNHNVMYWYQQKSSQAPKLLFHYYDKDFNNEADTPDNFQSRRPNTSFCFLDIRSPGLGDTAMYLCATSREYGEGTEAFFGQGTRLTVV.

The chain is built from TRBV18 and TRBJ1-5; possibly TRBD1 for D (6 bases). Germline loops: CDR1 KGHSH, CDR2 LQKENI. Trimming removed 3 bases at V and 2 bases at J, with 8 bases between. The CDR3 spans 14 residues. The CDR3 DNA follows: TGTGCCAGCTCACCGCGACAGGGCAATCAGCCCCAGCATTTT. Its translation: CASSPRQGNQPQHF.

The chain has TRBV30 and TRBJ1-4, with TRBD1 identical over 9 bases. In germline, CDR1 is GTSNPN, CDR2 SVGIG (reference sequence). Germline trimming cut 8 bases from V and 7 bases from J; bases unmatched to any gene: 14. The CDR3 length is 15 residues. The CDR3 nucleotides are TGTGCCCAACGGACACAACAGGGGGCAGGTGAAAAACTGTTTTTT. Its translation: CAQRTQQGAGEKLFF.

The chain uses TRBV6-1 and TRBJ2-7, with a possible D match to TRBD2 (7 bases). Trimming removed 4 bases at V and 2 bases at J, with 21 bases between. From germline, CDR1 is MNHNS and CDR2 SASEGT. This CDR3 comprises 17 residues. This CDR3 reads CASSGPRGGFRTYEQYF. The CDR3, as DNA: TGTGCCAGCAGTGGACCCAGGGGAGGGTTTAGAACCTACGAGCAGTACTTC.